Following are 32 T cell receptor beta chains from one sample sequenced in a study of T cells in Graves' hyperthyroidism and ophthalmopathy. From RNA transcripts, TCR beta CDR3 regions were amplified. Using the HTBI primer set, a first-round RT-PCR was run on the TCR CDR3. From the multiplex PCR reads, TCRdb called clonotypes with MiXCR, one entry per CDR3 protein. The top ten hold about 3.7% of the sample, which has 350,000 to 400,000 distinct CDR3 sequences, 15% to 20% seen once. The sample consisted of blood. Source of these receptors: a woman aged 18-29 years with Graves' hyperthyroidism.

At least ten counts were recorded for this clonotype. The chain employs TRBV12-3 or TRBV12-4 and TRBJ2-5, with 7 bases fitting TRBD2. J was trimmed by 1 base and V by 6 bases; bases with no gene match: 14. This CDR3 comprises 17 residues. The DNA of the CDR3 is TGTGCCAGCAGCCCTCGGGAGCGGGATCTACTCCAAGAGACCCAGTACTTC. This translates into CASSPRERDLLQETQYF.

This clonotype was found many times. The genes are TRBV19 and TRBJ1-5, with no clear D. The germline V gene has CDR1 LNHDA and CDR2 SQIVND (reference sequence). This CDR3 comprises 14 residues. The ends were cut back, 0 bases at V and 4 bases at J, with 7 bases in the middle. The CDR3 sequence: CASSIDRPNQPQHF. CDR3 in DNA: TGTGCCAGTAGTATAGATCGACCGAATCAGCCCCAGCATTTT.

The CDR3 reads CASSRSSARAETQYF. For the CDR3, the DNA is TGTGCCAGCAGCCGAAGTTCAGCCAGGGCCGAGACCCAGTACTTC. This chain links TRBV12-3 or TRBV12-4 with TRBJ2-5, with D possibly matching TRBD1 (5 bases). This CDR3 region has 15 residues. Trimming shortened V by 6 bases and J by 5 bases, and 19 bases separated the two germline ends.

This clonotype was seen ten or more times. V is TRBV7-2 and J is TRBJ2-5; 13 bases match TRBD2. Germline V gene sequence: CDR1 SGHTA, CDR2 FQGNSA. The CDR3 is 17 residues long. Trimming took 5 bases from V and 1 from J; bases not matched to a gene: 7. The CDR3 region has the DNA TGTGCCAGCAGCGAATTAGGGACTAGCGGGGCCCAAGAGACCCAGTACTTC. Encoded protein: CASSELGTSGAQETQYF. Looking up the rest from reference TRBV7-2 and TRBJ2-5 gives the full variable domain: GAGVSQSPSNKVTEKGKDVELRCDPISGHTALYWYRQSLGQGLEFLIYFQGNSAPDKSGLPSDRFSAERTGGSVSTLTIQRTQQEDSAVYLCASSELGTSGAQETQYFGPGTRLLVL.

This clonotype was recorded a few times. V gene TRBV9 combines with J gene TRBJ1-2; a weak D match, TRBD1 (6 bases). Germline lookup yields CDR1 SGDLS and CDR2 YYNGEE. This CDR3 is 14 amino acids long. Trimming left V 3 bases short and J 5 bases short, with 14 bases between. The chain's CDR3 is CASSADRNLYGYTF. CDR3 sequence (DNA): TGTGCCAGCAGCGCCGACAGGAATTTGTATGGCTACACCTTC.

This clonotype was picked up many times. The chain recombines TRBV6-2 or TRBV6-3 with TRBJ2-2; D uncertain. V lost 8 bases to trimming and J lost 7 bases, with 14 bases between them. This CDR3 is 13 amino acids long. Germline V gene lookup returns CDR1 MNHEY and CDR2 SVGEGT. Written as DNA, the CDR3 is TGTGCCAGCGCCTCCACGGATATCGGGGAGCTGTTTTTT. It encodes CASASTDIGELFF.

The chain joins TRBV5-1 to TRBJ1-3; TRBD1 aligns across 7 bases. The length of the CDR3 is 14 residues. Germline CDR1 and CDR2: SGHRS and YFSETQ. The J segment lost 2 bases and the V segment lost 8 bases, leaving 7 bases of the junction unmatched. As DNA, the CDR3 is TGCGCCAGTAGCACCACAGGGGCTGGAAACACCATATATTTT. Translated, it gives CASSTTGAGNTIYF.

This clonotype was recorded many times. J is TRBJ2-7 and V is TRBV6-2 or TRBV6-3, with 11 bases matching TRBD2. V lost 7 bases and J lost 5; bases outside the gene matches: 13. The CDR3 loop spans 16 amino acids. Germline V gene data show CDR1 as MNHEY and CDR2 as SVGEGT. DNA for the CDR3: TGTGCCAGCACCCTGGGACTAGCGGTGAGGTTCGACGAGCAGTACTTC. The encoded protein is CASTLGLAVRFDEQYF.

This clonotype was seen a few times. The rearrangement uses TRBV4-1 and TRBJ1-1; possible D gene TRBD1, 5 bases. CDR1 is MGHRA, CDR2 YSYEKL, per germline. This CDR3 has 16 residues. Trimming left V 3 bases short and J 8 bases short, with 22 bases between. The CDR3 loop is CASSHPARRGSKEAFF. CDR3 DNA sequence: TGCGCCAGCAGCCACCCCGCCCGACGGGGCAGTAAGGAAGCTTTCTTT.

This clonotype has a handful of counts. The genes are TRBV12-3 or TRBV12-4 and TRBJ1-1, with D hard to call. V was cut by 6 bases and J by 6 bases, with 17 bases left in between. This CDR3 spans 14 amino acids. The CDR3 loop reads CASSRSDLDAEAFF. Written as DNA, the CDR3 is TGTGCCAGCAGCCGCTCTGACCTGGACGCTGAAGCTTTCTTT.

This clonotype was recorded at least ten times. This sequence joins TRBV6-5 and TRBJ2-7; D not certain. The CDR3 is 13 amino acids. Trimming removed 2 bases at V and 2 bases at J, with 7 bases between. Germline loops: CDR1 MNHEY, CDR2 SVGAGI. This CDR3 is CASSYTETYEQYF. CDR3 DNA sequence: TGTGCCAGCAGTTACACGGAGACCTACGAGCAGTACTTC.

This clonotype was detected only a few times. Since a much larger clone is just one base distant, this may be a read error. The chain has TRBV15 and TRBJ2-7, with a weak D call TRBD2 (5 bases). Looked up from germline, CDR1 is LNHNV and CDR2 is YYDKDF (reference sequence). The CDR3 extends over 15 amino acids. The germline V and J ends were trimmed by 0 bases and 7 bases, with 16 bases remaining between them. The CDR3 spells CATSRDGEGLREQYF. The CDR3 DNA sequence: TGTGCCACCAGCAGAGACGGCGAGGGTTTGCGGGAGCAGTACTTC.

This clonotype appeared many times. V is TRBV7-3 and J is TRBJ2-2, with D possibly matching TRBD2 (6 bases). The CDR3 is 14 amino acids. V lost 7 bases to trimming and J lost 4 bases, with 13 bases between them. Germline values: CDR1 SGHTA, CDR2 FQGTGA. DNA of the CDR3: TGTGCCAGCACCCTGGGGGGTCCCACCGGGGAGCTGTTTTTT. Amino acids: CASTLGGPTGELFF. The whole variable domain, remainder taken from reference TRBV7-3 and TRBJ2-2, is GAGVSQTPSNKVTEKGKYVELRCDPISGHTALYWYRQSLGQGPEFLIYFQGTGAADDSGLPNDRFFAVRPEGSVSTLKIQRTERGDSAVYLCASTLGGPTGELFFGEGSRLTVL.

This clonotype was seen more than once but under ten times. The chain links TRBV11-2 to TRBJ1-1, with D unclear. The CDR3 is made up of 16 amino acids. Germline CDR1 SGHAT, CDR2 FQNNGV. V lost 5 bases and J 2 bases, leaving 18 bases between the germline ends. The CDR3 coding sequence is TGTGCCAGCAGCGTAAGGGAGTGGTACGATAACACTGAAGCTTTCTTT. It is translated as CASSVREWYDNTEAFF. The full variable domain, with the rest looked up from reference TRBV11-2 and TRBJ1-1, is EAGVAQSPRYKIIEKRQSVAFWCNPISGHATLYWYQQILGQGPKLLIQFQNNGVVDDSQLPKDRFSAERLKGVDSTLKIQPAKLEDSAVYLCASSVREWYDNTEAFFGQGTRLTVV.

This clonotype showed up many times. The chain links TRBV2 to TRBJ2-7, with a possible D match to TRBD2 (6 bases). V lost 7 bases to trimming and J lost 0 bases, with 19 bases between them. Germline CDR1 and CDR2: SNHLY and FYNNEI. CDR3 length: 16 amino acids. CDR3 bases: TGTGCCAGCAAGAATTTAGGGACTGCGAGCTCCTACGAGCAGTACTTC. It yields the protein CASKNLGTASSYEQYF.

This clonotype has a handful of counts. This rearrangement joins TRBV5-6 to TRBJ1-5; D unresolved. Between the trimmed V and J ends, which lost 0 bases and 7 bases, there was a span of 11 bases. The CDR3 contains 14 residues. From germline, CDR1 is SGHDT and CDR2 YYEEEE. CDR3 in amino acids: CASSLGRYGQPQHF. CDR3 in DNA: TGTGCCAGCAGCTTGGGCAGGTATGGGCAGCCCCAGCATTTT.

This clonotype was seen ten or more times. This rearrangement joins TRBV29-1 to TRBJ2-5; D is possibly TRBD2 (6 bases). Germline V gene sequence: CDR1 SQVTM, CDR2 ANQGSEA. Trimming shortened V by 1 base and J by 5 bases, and 11 bases separated the two germline ends. This CDR3 region has 13 residues. The CDR3 region has the DNA TGCAGCGTTGAAGGTCGCGGGATTGAGACCCAGTACTTC. This translates into CSVEGRGIETQYF.

Points on this clonotype: One end of the junction fails to match germline, which may point to a read error. This sequence joins TRBV3-1 and TRBJ1-1; D gene ambiguous. Germline V gene lookup returns CDR1 LGHDT and CDR2 YNNKEL (reference sequence). The CDR3 spans 12 residues. CDR3 sequence: CASIQDQTEAFF. CDR3 in DNA: TGTGCCAGCATCCAAGACCAAACTGAAGCTTTCTTT.

This clonotype was detected many times. The rearrangement joins TRBV15 to TRBJ2-6; maybe TRBD1 (5 bases). Trimming pared 1 base from V and 2 bases from J, leaving 9 bases between. Germline values: CDR1 LNHNV, CDR2 YYDKDF (reference sequence). CDR3 length equals 16 residues. In DNA, the CDR3 is TGTGCCACCAGCAGAGCCAAGGGGCCTGGGGCCAACGTCCTGACTTTC. This sequence encodes CATSRAKGPGANVLTF.

This chain joins TRBV12-3 or TRBV12-4 and TRBJ1-2; unclear D gene. The length of the CDR3 is 14 residues. Trimming stripped 4 bases from V and 1 base from J, with 10 bases between. The CDR3 coding sequence is TGTGCCAGCAGTTACTCGACTGGTAACTATGGCTACACCTTC. This encodes CASSYSTGNYGYTF.

The table lists this clonotype with many counts. The chain joins TRBV5-1 to TRBJ1-2; no reliable D call. The V and J ends lost 1 base and 1 base respectively, with 8 bases between them. Germline V gives CDR1 SGHRS, CDR2 YFSETQ. The CDR3 totals 14 residues. The CDR3 is CASSLYLFNYGYTF. CDR3 sequence (DNA): TGCGCCAGCAGCTTGTATCTGTTTAACTATGGCTACACCTTC.

This clonotype was recorded at least ten times. CDR3: CALVTGANVLTF. In nucleotides, the CDR3 is TGTGCCTTGGTTACTGGGGCCAACGTCCTGACTTTC. The gene calls are TRBV30 and TRBJ2-6; D is uncertain. The V gene lost 7 bases and the J gene lost 2 bases, with 6 bases spanning the gap. This CDR3 has 12 residues. Germline V gives CDR1 GTSNPN, CDR2 SVGIG (reference sequence).

This clonotype was recorded many times. The gene calls are TRBV6-1 and TRBJ1-5, with 7 bases fitting TRBD1. With 3 bases clipped from V and 5 bases from J, the junction kept 4 bases outside the gene matches. This CDR3 contains 14 residues. Germline CDR1 MNHNS, CDR2 SASEGT. The CDR3 nucleotides read TGTGCCAGCAGTGACGGACAGGTGTATCAGCCCCAGCATTTT. Translating gives CASSDGQVYQPQHF.

This clonotype was counted ten times or more. The chain joins TRBV6-5 to TRBJ2-5; a possible D gene is TRBD1 (6 bases). V lost 4 bases and J lost 1, with 10 bases in between. CDR1 and CDR2 from the germline V gene are MNHEY and SVGAGI. The CDR3 consists of 14 residues. The CDR3 sequence: CASSSDRIQETQYF. CDR3 sequence (DNA): TGTGCCAGCAGTTCGGACAGAATCCAAGAGACCCAGTACTTC.

This clonotype came up many times. The chain combines TRBV9 with TRBJ1-1; perhaps TRBD1 as D (5 bases). The CDR3 extends over 15 amino acids. V gave up 7 bases and J gave up 0 bases, with 16 bases separating them. CDR1 is SGDLS, CDR2 YYNGEE, per germline. The DNA for the CDR3 is TGTGCCAGCGGGGACCCAGGACATTTGAACACTGAAGCTTTCTTT. Protein product: CASGDPGHLNTEAFF.

The chain uses TRBV28 and TRBJ1-6; TRBD1 agrees at 8 bases. The CDR3 runs 15 residues. The trim removed 2 bases at V and 8 bases at J, leaving 5 bases unmatched. The germline gives CDR1 MDHEN, CDR2 SYDVKM. The CDR3 spells CASSLARGRDSPLHF. The DNA of the CDR3 is TGTGCCAGCAGTTTAGCCAGGGGGCGTGATTCACCCCTCCACTTT.

This clonotype was counted many times. This chain joins TRBV5-1 and TRBJ2-2; D is perhaps TRBD1 (5 bases). Trimming left V 4 bases short and J 0 bases short, with 19 bases between. The CDR3 extends over 18 amino acids. The germline V gene has CDR1 SGHRS and CDR2 YFSETQ. CDR3 residues: CASSVSTQGSANTGELFF. In nucleotides, the CDR3 is TGCGCCAGCAGCGTTTCTACCCAGGGAAGCGCGAACACCGGGGAGCTGTTTTTT. The entire variable domain, with the rest obtained from reference TRBV5-1 and TRBJ2-2, is as follows: KAGVTQTPRYLIKTRGQQVTLSCSPISGHRSVSWYQQTPGQGLQFLFEYFSETQRNKGNFPGRFSGRQFSNSRSEMNVSTLELGDSALYLCASSVSTQGSANTGELFFGEGSRLTVL.

This clonotype has a count of ten or more. The chain uses TRBV28 and TRBJ2-2; D is ambiguous. Deletions cut 6 bases from V and 11 bases from J, with 7 bases between. The germline V gene encodes CDR1 MDHEN and CDR2 SYDVKM. The CDR3 is 10 amino acids. DNA of the CDR3: TGTGCCAGCAGGAAAAGCGAGCTGTTTTTT. This encodes CASRKSELFF.

There are many counts of this clonotype. The chain employs TRBV18 and TRBJ2-5; tentatively, D is TRBD1 (6 bases). Trimming removed 2 bases at V and 3 bases at J, with 7 bases between. This CDR3 region has 13 residues. Per germline, CDR1 KGHSH and CDR2 LQKENI. The CDR3 sequence: CASSPGGEETQYF. The CDR3 region has the DNA TGTGCCAGCTCACCAGGGGGCGAAGAGACCCAGTACTTC.

This clonotype was found a few times. The chain employs TRBV2 and TRBJ1-3; no clear D. This CDR3 has 17 residues. V dropped 3 bases and J dropped 1 base, with 16 bases sitting between them. CDR1 is SNHLY and CDR2 is FYNNEI in the germline V gene. The CDR3 coding sequence is TGTGCCAGCAGTGATTCGGTGCAAGTAGTTTCTGGAAACACCATATATTTT. Translating gives CASSDSVQVVSGNTIYF.

This clonotype occurred many times. The rearrangement uses TRBV28 and TRBJ2-7; 7 bases map to TRBD2. CDR3 length: 14 residues. The V segment lost 4 bases and the J segment 8 bases; nucleotides outside the gene matches: 11. Germline lookup yields CDR1 MDHEN and CDR2 SYDVKM. CDR3 nucleotides: TGTGCCAGCAGTTCCGGGACTACCTCTCTCCAGCAGTACTTC. Encoded protein: CASSSGTTSLQQYF.

This clonotype was observed a few times. This chain uses TRBV5-4 with TRBJ2-5; TRBD1 might be the D (6 bases). Trimming stripped 2 bases from V and 1 base from J, with 15 bases between. This CDR3 region has 16 residues. Germline values: CDR1 SGHNT, CDR2 YYREEE (reference sequence). The CDR3 loop is CASSFFQGRLQETQYF. The CDR3 DNA follows: TGTGCCAGCAGCTTCTTCCAGGGGCGACTCCAAGAGACCCAGTACTTC.